The rows below give T cell receptor beta chains drawn from one sample of a study of OX40 agonist ivuxolimab in advanced cancers. This table comes from immunoSEQ multiplex PCR, and its TCRdb copy is limited to in-frame clones, with some not included. The top ten hold 8.5% to 9% of the sample, which has approximately 54,000 clones, 91% seen once. The specimen comprised CD4+ or CD8+ T cells sorted from blood, sampled in a trial of the OX40 agonist ivuxolimab. These receptors all stem from an adult with an advanced solid tumor such as melanoma, head and neck, liver or kidney cancer. CDR3s include the opening cysteine and the closing phenylalanine or tryptophan. D genes are given only for firm matches. Size values are once, few and many counts, or a class for expanded clones, and some rows have none.

d_call: .
v_call: TRBV9
j_call: TRBJ1-1
clone_size: once
cdr3_nt: TGTGCCAGCAGCGTAGTTTCGTCGGGGAGTGCTTTCTTT
cdr3_aa: CASSVVSSGSAFF

d_call: TRBD1
v_call: TRBV27
j_call: TRBJ1-1
clone_size: .
cdr3_nt: TGTGCCAGCAGACAGGGGGGGAACACTGAAGCTTTCTTT
cdr3_aa: CASRQGGNTEAFF

d_call: .
v_call: TRBV27
j_call: TRBJ1-1
clone_size: once
cdr3_nt: TGTGCCAGCAGTTCCGGGGCGACTGAAGCTTTCTTT
cdr3_aa: CASSSGATEAFF

d_call: .
v_call: TRBV27
j_call: TRBJ2-7
clone_size: .
cdr3_nt: TGTGCCACCTTTTCGGGCACCGGTCACGAGCAGTACTTC
cdr3_aa: CATFSGTGHEQYF

d_call: .
v_call: TRBV7-9
j_call: TRBJ2-7
clone_size: .
cdr3_nt: TGTGCCAGCAGCTCGGAGTTTGGGGGCGGGCAGTACTTC
cdr3_aa: CASSSEFGGGQYF

d_call: .
v_call: TRBV7-8
j_call: TRBJ2-5
clone_size: .
cdr3_nt: TGTGCCAGCAGCTTAGCCTTTTCGGGCGAGACCCAGTACTTC
cdr3_aa: CASSLAFSGETQYF

d_call: .
v_call: TRBV6-9
j_call: TRBJ2-7
clone_size: .
cdr3_nt: TGTGCCAGCAGTTACCTGCACAGGGTGTACGAGCAGTACTTC
cdr3_aa: CASSYLHRVYEQYF

d_call: TRBD1
v_call: TRBV7-9
j_call: TRBJ1-4
clone_size: once
cdr3_nt: TGTGCCAGCAGCTTAAGGGGACAGGGTCGGCTGGAACTGTTTTTT
cdr3_aa: CASSLRGQGRLELFF

d_call: .
v_call: TRBV7-2
j_call: TRBJ2-7
clone_size: .
cdr3_nt: TGTGCCAGCAGCTTAGCGCTGTCGGGCTACGAGCAGTACTTC
cdr3_aa: CASSLALSGYEQYF

d_call: .
v_call: TRBV4-1
j_call: TRBJ2-3
clone_size: .
cdr3_nt: TGCGCCAGCAGCCAAACCGAAGTAGCGGATGTTGGCACAGATACGCAGTATTTT
cdr3_aa: CASSQTEVADVGTDTQYF

d_call: .
v_call: TRBV6-4
j_call: TRBJ1-2
clone_size: .
cdr3_nt: TGTGCCAGCAGTGCCGGGGCCGGAACTGGCTACACCTTC
cdr3_aa: CASSAGAGTGYTF

d_call: .
v_call: TRBV5-4
j_call: TRBJ2-7
clone_size: once
cdr3_nt: TGTGCCAGCAGCCAGATCGGGGACTACGAGCAGTACTTC
cdr3_aa: CASSQIGDYEQYF

d_call: .
v_call: TRBV27
j_call: TRBJ2-7
clone_size: .
cdr3_nt: TGTGCCAGCAGTTTATTAGGCTTTAGCTACGAGCAGTACTTC
cdr3_aa: CASSLLGFSYEQYF

d_call: TRBD1
v_call: TRBV27
j_call: TRBJ2-1
clone_size: .
cdr3_nt: TGTGCCAGCAGTCCCGGACAGGGGATAAACAATGAGCAGTTCTTC
cdr3_aa: CASSPGQGINNEQFF

d_call: .
v_call: TRBV7-6
j_call: TRBJ1-6
clone_size: .
cdr3_nt: TGTGCCAGCAGTCAAGAGCGGACGACGAATTCACCCCTCCACTTT
cdr3_aa: CASSQERTTNSPLHF

d_call: TRBD1
v_call: TRBV12-5
j_call: TRBJ1-4
clone_size: .
cdr3_nt: TGTGCTAGTGGGTTTCAGGGACCGACAGGGTGGAGTGGGGCAACTAATGAAAAACTGTTTTTT
cdr3_aa: CASGFQGPTGWSGATNEKLFF

d_call: .
v_call: TRBV19
j_call: TRBJ2-6
clone_size: .
cdr3_nt: TGTGCCAGTAGGCTGTTAAGACAGGAACACTCTGGGGCCAACGTCCTGACTTTC
cdr3_aa: CASRLLRQEHSGANVLTF

d_call: .
v_call: TRBV10-3
j_call: TRBJ2-7
clone_size: .
cdr3_nt: TGTGCCATCAGTGATAGAAACTCCTACGAGCAGTACTTC
cdr3_aa: CAISDRNSYEQYF

d_call: TRBD1
v_call: TRBV27
j_call: TRBJ1-5
clone_size: .
cdr3_nt: TGTGCCAGCAGTCCGATCGGGGACAGGCAGGATCAGCCCCAGCATTTT
cdr3_aa: CASSPIGDRQDQPQHF

d_call: .
v_call: TRBV5-8
j_call: TRBJ2-2
clone_size: .
cdr3_nt: TGTGCCCCCTTTGAAGGGTTACGGGGCGAGCTGTTTTTT
cdr3_aa: CAPFEGLRGELFF

d_call: TRBD1
v_call: TRBV11-2
j_call: TRBJ2-5
clone_size: .
cdr3_nt: TGTGCCAGCAGCTTATATGGGACAGTCCAAGAGACCCAGTACTTC
cdr3_aa: CASSLYGTVQETQYF

d_call: TRBD1
v_call: TRBV5-5
j_call: TRBJ2-7
clone_size: .
cdr3_nt: TGTGCCAGCAGCCAGGACAGGGGGTACTACGAGCAGTACTTC
cdr3_aa: CASSQDRGYYEQYF

d_call: .
v_call: TRBV19
j_call: TRBJ2-7
clone_size: .
cdr3_nt: TGTGCCAGTAGCCACAGGGTGAGCTCCTACGAGCAGTACTTC
cdr3_aa: CASSHRVSSYEQYF

d_call: .
v_call: TRBV4-3
j_call: TRBJ1-5
clone_size: .
cdr3_nt: TGCGCCAGCAGCCAAGATTTGGCCCAGCCCCAGCATTTT
cdr3_aa: CASSQDLAQPQHF

d_call: .
v_call: TRBV2
j_call: TRBJ2-1
clone_size: .
cdr3_nt: TGTGCCAGCATCCCGCCCCTTCAGGGTTACAATGAGCAGTTCTTC
cdr3_aa: CASIPPLQGYNEQFF

d_call: .
v_call: TRBV6-6
j_call: TRBJ2-2
clone_size: .
cdr3_nt: TGTGCCAGCGGACCCGGGGAGCTGTTTTTT
cdr3_aa: CASGPGELFF

d_call: .
v_call: TRBV27
j_call: TRBJ2-3
clone_size: .
cdr3_nt: TGTGCCAGCAGTTTGGGTCCAGATACGCAGTATTTT
cdr3_aa: CASSLGPDTQYF

d_call: TRBD2
v_call: TRBV27
j_call: TRBJ2-5
clone_size: .
cdr3_nt: TGTGCCAGCAGTTGGTATTCTAGCGGGATACAAGAGACCCAGTACTTC
cdr3_aa: CASSWYSSGIQETQYF

d_call: TRBD1
v_call: TRBV4-2
j_call: TRBJ2-1
clone_size: .
cdr3_nt: TGTGCCAGCAGCTCAAGCGGGACAGGGTACAATGAGCAGTTCTTC
cdr3_aa: CASSSSGTGYNEQFF

d_call: TRBD1
v_call: TRBV13
j_call: TRBJ1-2
clone_size: .
cdr3_nt: TGTGCCAGCAGCTCCGGGACAGGCGACTATGGCTACACCTTC
cdr3_aa: CASSSGTGDYGYTF

d_call: TRBD2
v_call: TRBV4-1
j_call: TRBJ2-1
clone_size: once
cdr3_nt: TGCGCCAGCAGCCAAGATTGGGCTACTAGCGGGAGCAATGAGCAGTTCTTC
cdr3_aa: CASSQDWATSGSNEQFF

d_call: .
v_call: TRBV27
j_call: TRBJ1-2
clone_size: .
cdr3_nt: TGTGCCAGCAGTAGCCTCGACAGCCCAGAACCCTATGGCTACACCTTC
cdr3_aa: CASSSLDSPEPYGYTF

d_call: .
v_call: TRBV5-1
j_call: TRBJ1-1
clone_size: .
cdr3_nt: TGCGCCAGCAGCTTGAAGGAGGGAGGGGACATTGAAGCTTTCTTT
cdr3_aa: CASSLKEGGDIEAFF

d_call: .
v_call: TRBV5-6
j_call: TRBJ2-1
clone_size: .
cdr3_nt: TGTGCCAGCAGCTTTCCGAGGGTCAGCTCCTACAATGAGCAGTTCTTC
cdr3_aa: CASSFPRVSSYNEQFF

d_call: .
v_call: TRBV7-9
j_call: TRBJ1-1
clone_size: .
cdr3_nt: TGTGCCAGCACTCGGGGAGGCAGTGAAGCTTTCTTT
cdr3_aa: CASTRGGSEAFF